Below, 22 T cell receptor beta chains from the same sample are listed, as sequenced in a study of shared clonotypes between healthy human individuals. Assay used: immunoSEQ multiplex PCR; TCRdb lists only in-frame clones, some missing. The sample records hundreds of thousands of clones, 55% to 85% being singletons. The specimen was memory CD4+ T cells sorted from blood. Subset noted: CD45RA-negative fraction. The receptors shown here come from a woman aged 30 to 39 in good health.

Details on this clone: One junction end disagrees with the germline gene, perhaps due to a read error. The rearrangement links TRBV5-4 to TRBJ2-2, with 8 positions matching TRBD2. The CDR3 sequence is 15 residues long. CDR1 SGHNT and CDR2 YYREEE come from the germline V gene (reference sequence). The CDR3 here is CASTLASGSGGELFF. CDR3 in DNA: TGTGCCAGCACCTTGGCCAGCGGGAGTGGCGGGGAGCTGTTTTTT.

This clone was observed once. V and J are TRBV2 and TRBJ2-1; 7 nucleotides match TRBD1. Per the germline V gene, CDR1 is SNHLY and CDR2 is FYNNEI. The CDR3 contains 15 residues. The V segment lost 6 bases and the J segment 10 bases; nucleotides outside the gene matches: 15. CDR3 sequence reads: CASSLENRGSGEQFF. DNA for the CDR3: TGTGCCAGCAGCTTGGAGAACAGGGGTTCGGGGGAGCAGTTCTTC.

The chain has TRBV5-1 and TRBJ2-7; 10 positions agree with TRBD2. Germline V gene sequence: CDR1 SGHRS, CDR2 YFSETQ. The CDR3 has 15 amino acids. The V segment lost 0 bases and the J segment 5 bases; nucleotides outside the gene matches: 5. CDR3 residues: CASSLGASGSDEQYF. Written as DNA, the CDR3 is TGCGCCAGCAGCTTGGGGGCTAGCGGGAGCGACGAGCAGTACTTC.

This clone was counted a single time. The genes are TRBV28 and TRBJ2-1; 7 bases align to TRBD1. The CDR3 runs to 13 residues. The germline CDR1 and CDR2 sequences are MDHEN and SYDVKM. J lost 5 bases, V lost 3 bases, and 1 base had no gene match. CDR3 DNA: TGTGCCAGCAGTTTTGGACAGGACAATGAGCAGTTCTTC. Protein: CASSFGQDNEQFF. The whole variable domain, remainder taken from reference TRBV28 and TRBJ2-1, is DVKVTQSSRYLVKRTGEKVFLECVQDMDHENMFWYRQDPGLGLRLIYFSYDVKMKEKGDIPEGYSVSREKKERFSLILESASTNQTSMYLCASSFGQDNEQFFGPGTRLTVL.

J is TRBJ1-5 and V is TRBV15; D gene ambiguous. Germline V gives CDR1 LNHNV, CDR2 YYDKDF (reference sequence). Trimming took 0 bases from V and 3 from J, leaving 9 bases between them. The CDR3 consists of 15 residues. CDR3 region: CATSRDRLDNQPQHF. In DNA form, the CDR3 reads TGTGCCACCAGCAGAGATCGACTAGACAATCAGCCCCAGCATTTT.

This chain links TRBV2 with TRBJ2-1; tentatively, D is TRBD1 (6 bases). CDR1 is SNHLY and CDR2 is FYNNEI in the germline V gene. The CDR3 loop spans 15 amino acids. Trimming shortened V by 6 bases and J by 0 bases, and 12 bases separated the two germline ends. The CDR3 DNA sequence: TGTGCCAGCAGGCTACAGGGTAGCTCCTACAATGAGCAGTTCTTC. Translated: CASRLQGSSYNEQFF.

The chain carries TRBV28 and TRBJ2-3; the D gene is possibly TRBD1 (6 bases). The CDR3 has 17 residues. The germline V and J ends were trimmed by 6 bases and 6 bases, with 25 bases remaining between them. Germline CDR1 is MDHEN and CDR2 is SYDVKM. The CDR3 bases are TGTGCCAGCAGGCGCGGCCTGGGCAGGGGCGTTGTGGATACGCAGTATTTT. Protein product: CASRRGLGRGVVDTQYF.

A remark on this clone: Other DNA sequences of this sample code for an identical CDR3. The chain is built from TRBV5-1 and TRBJ2-1, with D perhaps TRBD1 or TRBD2 (5 bases each). Trimming took 0 bases from V and 2 from J, leaving 9 bases between them. This CDR3 contains 15 residues. Germline V CDR1 and CDR2: SGHRS, YFSETQ. The CDR3 sequence is CASSLGGSAYNEQFF. The CDR3 coding sequence is TGCGCCAGCAGCTTGGGGGGGAGCGCCTACAATGAGCAGTTCTTC. Complete variable domain (other parts from reference TRBV5-1 and TRBJ2-1): KAGVTQTPRYLIKTRGQQVTLSCSPISGHRSVSWYQQTPGQGLQFLFEYFSETQRNKGNFPGRFSGRQFSNSRSEMNVSTLELGDSALYLCASSLGGSAYNEQFFGPGTRLTVL.

The sample holds one count of this clone. This sequence joins TRBV10-3 and TRBJ2-7, with D unclear. The CDR3 is 14 residues long. Deletions cut 0 bases from V and 3 bases from J, with 9 bases between. CDR1 ENHRY and CDR2 SYGVKD come from the germline V gene. CDR3 residues: CAISESPLGYEQYF. CDR3 in DNA: TGTGCCATCAGTGAGTCACCCTTAGGCTACGAGCAGTACTTC.

The chain carries TRBV2 and TRBJ1-4, with TRBD1 matching over 12 bases. V lost 3 bases to trimming and J lost 8 bases; unmatched junction nucleotides: 7. CDR3 length: 16 amino acids. The germline gives CDR1 SNHLY, CDR2 FYNNEI. The CDR3 sequence: CASSDGTGGLGEKLFF. As DNA, the CDR3 is TGTGCCAGCAGTGATGGGACAGGGGGCCTAGGGGAAAAACTGTTTTTT. The complete variable domain, with remaining parts taken from reference TRBV2 and TRBJ1-4, reads EPEVTQTPSHQVTQMGQEVILRCVPISNHLYFYWYRQILGQKVEFLVSFYNNEISEKSEIFDDQFSVERPDGSNFTLKIRSTKLEDSAMYFCASSDGTGGLGEKLFFGSGTQLSVL.

The rearrangement uses TRBV29-1 and TRBJ2-3; the match to TRBD2 covers 8 bases. The CDR3 loop spans 14 amino acids. Germline V gene lookup returns CDR1 SQVTM and CDR2 ANQGSEA. The V segment lost 6 bases and the J segment 2 bases; nucleotides outside the gene matches: 7. CDR3 sequence (DNA): TGCAGCGTGGCACTAGCGGACCACACAGATACGCAGTATTTT. Protein sequence: CSVALADHTDTQYF.

The V and J genes are TRBV5-1 and TRBJ2-2; D could derive from TRBD1 or TRBD2 (5 bases each). Germline CDR1 and CDR2: SGHRS and YFSETQ. CDR3 length: 17 amino acids. V was pared by 0 bases and J by 6 bases, with 18 bases between. Here the CDR3 reads CASSLDFGGFLPGELFF. The CDR3 DNA is TGCGCCAGCAGCTTGGATTTTGGGGGTTTCTTACCCGGGGAGCTGTTTTTT.

The V and J genes are TRBV4-1 and TRBJ2-5, with TRBD2 identical over 11 bases. The DNA end is more similar to TRBJ2-7, so the J call may be wrong. The CDR3 length is 16 residues. The germline V gene has CDR1 MGHRA and CDR2 YSYEKL. CDR3 in DNA: TGCGCCAGCAGCCAGGCCCCTAGCGGGGGGACCTACGAGCAGTACTTC. Translation gives CASSQAPSGGTYEQYF.

In its sample, this clone was seen once. The chain couples TRBV11-2 to TRBJ2-5; a possible D gene is TRBD2 (5 bases). The CDR3 spans 16 residues. Trimming pared 5 bases from V and 3 bases from J, leaving 19 bases between. From germline, CDR1 is SGHAT and CDR2 FQNNGV. CDR3 nucleotides: TGTGCCAGCAGCCCGGGAAACACTTTCCAGAAAGAGACCCAGTACTTC. It yields the protein CASSPGNTFQKETQYF.

The chain joins TRBV6-1 to TRBJ1-2, with D hard to call. The CDR3 loop spans 11 amino acids. Germline loops: CDR1 MNHNS, CDR2 SASEGT. Deletions cut 8 bases from V and 3 bases from J, with 7 bases between. The DNA for the CDR3 is TGTGCCAGCCGGTTAGACTATGGCTACACCTTC. Protein sequence: CASRLDYGYTF.

This chain connects TRBV28 to TRBJ1-2; D not certain. This CDR3 region has 14 residues. Germline CDR1 reads MDHEN; CDR2 reads SYDVKM. V lost 5 bases and J 5 bases, leaving 15 bases between the germline ends. The CDR3 coding sequence is TGTGCCAGCAGTGAAGTGGCAAACGAGTATGGCTACACCTTC. Its translation is CASSEVANEYGYTF.

The J gene is TRBJ2-5, the V gene TRBV9; 13 bases match TRBD2. V trimming: 4 bases; J trimming: 5 bases; junction bases outside the gene matches: 8. The germline gives CDR1 SGDLS, CDR2 YYNGEE. The CDR3 extends over 16 amino acids. The CDR3: CASSIAGTSGMETQYF. DNA for the CDR3: TGTGCCAGCAGCATTGCCGGGACTAGCGGGATGGAGACCCAGTACTTC.

The V call is TRBV29-1, the J call TRBJ2-2; the D is unclear. The V end lost 2 bases, the J end lost 1 base, and 5 bases lay between the germline ends. Germline V gives CDR1 SQVTM, CDR2 ANQGSEA. The CDR3 extends over 13 amino acids. Here the CDR3 reads CSVEPGNTGELFF. The CDR3 DNA follows: TGCAGCGTTGAACCGGGGAACACCGGGGAGCTGTTTTTT.

The chain recombines TRBV29-1 with TRBJ2-5; a possible D gene is TRBD2 (6 bases). CDR3 size: 12 residues. V lost 3 bases, J lost 5 bases, and 10 bases lay in between. Germline V gene sequence: CDR1 SQVTM, CDR2 ANQGSEA. The chain's CDR3 is CSVERGGETQYF. CDR3 bases: TGCAGCGTTGAGAGGGGAGGCGAGACCCAGTACTTC.

This clone has a handful of counts. J is TRBJ2-1 and V is TRBV13; D unresolved. The length of the CDR3 is 14 residues. The V and J ends lost 4 bases and 0 bases respectively, with 7 bases between them. The V gene's germline CDR1 is PRHDT and CDR2 FYEKMQ (reference sequence). DNA of the CDR3: TGTGCCAGCAGCTGGCGGAGCTCCTACAATGAGCAGTTCTTC. The encoded protein is CASSWRSSYNEQFF.

This clone was seen a few times. The chain recombines TRBV6-5 with TRBJ2-7; no clear D gene. Germline V CDR1 and CDR2: MNHEY, SVGAGI. The V end was cut by 0 bases, the J end by 4 bases, with 7 bases between. CDR3 length equals 13 residues. The DNA for the CDR3 is TGTGCCAGCAGTTACTCGGTGGGTTACGAGCAGTACTTC. Its protein is CASSYSVGYEQYF.

The rearrangement uses TRBV5-1 and TRBJ2-7; TRBD1 aligns across 7 bases. V dropped 4 bases and J dropped 0; count of bases not matched to a gene: 10. CDR3 length: 16 amino acids. CDR1 is SGHRS and CDR2 is YFSETQ in the germline V gene. The CDR3 DNA reads TGCGCCAGCAGCGTTACAGGGGCCGAGAGCTCCTACGAGCAGTACTTC. Translating it yields CASSVTGAESSYEQYF.